A selection of T cell receptor beta chains follows, all from one sample in a study of T cell responses to AZD1222 COVID-19 vaccine. Sequencing used immunoSEQ multiplex PCR; TCRdb keeps in-frame clones, though not all of them. The table includes 180,000 or so clones, 88% detected once. The sample consisted of peripheral blood, taken 28 days after the second AZD1222 dose. The receptors here all came from an adult who received the AZD1222 COVID-19 vaccine. Both conserved end residues are part of each CDR3. The D gene is left open where the match is weak.

j_gene | d_gene | v_gene | CDR3nt | CDR3aa
TRBJ2-1 | . | TRBV7-8 | TGTGCCAGCAGCTTCCAGGGCAGGATCTACAATGAGCAGTTCTTC | CASSFQGRIYNEQFF
TRBJ2-7 | . | TRBV6-5 | TGTGCCAGCAGTACGCTGGCGGGTGACCTACGTGAGCAGTACTTC | CASSTLAGDLREQYF
TRBJ2-7 | . | TRBV6-2/TRBV6-3 | TGTGCCAGCAGTTACTCACTCGGGACCTACGAGCAGTACTTC | CASSYSLGTYEQYF
TRBJ2-7 | . | TRBV7-2 | TGTGCCAGCAGCTTAAGTACCGAGCAGTACTTC | CASSLSTEQYF
TRBJ2-2 | . | TRBV29-1 | TGCAGCGTGGGGCGACAGTCCACCGGGGAGCTGTTTTTT | CSVGRQSTGELFF
TRBJ2-5 | TRBD1 | TRBV7-7 | TGTGCTAGCAGCCGAGGGACAGGCCAAGAGACCCAGTACTTC | CASSRGTGQETQYF
TRBJ2-3 | TRBD2 | TRBV7-9 | TGTGCCAGCAGCTCCGGACTAGCGGGGGGAGATACGCAGTATTTT | CASSSGLAGGDTQYF
TRBJ1-4 | . | TRBV6-5 | TGTGCCAGCTGTCACAGAGCAACTAATGAAAAACTGTTTTTT | CASCHRATNEKLFF
TRBJ2-1 | TRBD2 | TRBV30 | TGTGCCTGGAGTGTAGTGGGAGGGCCGGCTGAGCAGTTCTTC | CAWSVVGGPAEQFF
TRBJ2-2 | . | TRBV28 | TGTGCCAGCAGTTTAGTCTGGGGTGGCACCGGGGAGCTGTTTTTT | CASSLVWGGTGELFF
TRBJ2-7 | . | TRBV7-8 | TGTGCCAGCAGCCCGTCGGCCTACGAGCAGTACTTC | CASSPSAYEQYF
TRBJ1-5 | . | TRBV24-1 | TGTGCCACCAGTGACCAAGATCAGCCCCAGCATTTT | CATSDQDQPQHF
TRBJ2-7 | TRBD1 | TRBV5-4 | TGTGCCAGCAGCTTGGGCCAGGGGGCCTACGAGCAGTACTTC | CASSLGQGAYEQYF
TRBJ2-2 | . | TRBV27 | TGTGCCAGCATGAGGGGCTCGAACACCGGGGAGCTGTTTTTT | CASMRGSNTGELFF